Following are 23 T cell receptor beta chains from one sample sequenced in a study of PD-1 blockade in mismatch repair-deficient tumors. Antigen specificity for these receptors is unknown. Time point noted: roughly ten-day in vitro stimulation with candidate neoantigen peptide 4. Measured with immunoSEQ multiplex PCR; TCRdb has only the in-frame clones, and not every one. The table lists 13,000 to 15,000 clones, 80% to 90% of them singletons. Sequences were derived from cells cultured in vitro, sampled from a patient treated with pembrolizumab. The receptors originated from an adult with mismatch repair-deficient cancer.

This chain links TRBV30 with TRBJ2-1; 7 positions match TRBD2. This CDR3 comprises 15 residues. V trimming: 0 bases; J trimming: 7 bases; junction bases outside the gene matches: 9. Per the germline V gene, CDR1 is GTSNPN and CDR2 is SVGIG (reference sequence). CDR3 DNA sequence: TGTGCCTGGAGTGTACGACTAGCCATGAGTAATGAGCAGTTCTTC. Translating it yields CAWSVRLAMSNEQFF.

V usage is TRBV29-1 and J usage is TRBJ1-1; D unresolved. The CDR3 is 13 amino acids. Per the germline V gene, CDR1 is SQVTM and CDR2 is ANQGSEA. The V gene lost 7 bases and the J gene lost 1 base, with 13 bases spanning the gap. CDR3 nucleotide sequence: TGCAGCGCCGGTGACCAAGCGAACACTGAAGCTTTCTTT. Translation gives CSAGDQANTEAFF.

The V gene is TRBV18, the J gene TRBJ1-2; perhaps TRBD1 as D (6 bases). The length of the CDR3 is 15 residues. The germline V and J ends were trimmed by 3 bases and 2 bases, with 13 bases remaining between them. CDR1 KGHSH and CDR2 LQKENI come from the germline V gene. CDR3 bases: TGTGCCAGCTCACCCAGTTGGGGGGGCAACTATGGCTACACCTTC. Translation: CASSPSWGGNYGYTF.

The chain couples TRBV7-3 to TRBJ2-3, with TRBD2 matching 8 bases. The CDR3 consists of 15 residues. Germline V gene data show CDR1 as SGHTA and CDR2 as FQGTGA. The V gene end was trimmed by 2 bases and the J gene end by 5 bases; junction bases not matched to a gene: 6. The chain's CDR3 is CASSLDGRAGDTQYF. The CDR3 bases are TGTGCCAGCAGCTTAGACGGGAGGGCAGGAGATACGCAGTATTTT.

The rearrangement joins TRBV28 to TRBJ2-6; D gene uncertain. Germline values: CDR1 MDHEN, CDR2 SYDVKM. Trimming stripped 3 bases from V and 0 bases from J, with 6 bases between. The CDR3 sequence is 15 residues long. CDR3 bases: TGTGCCAGCAGTTTCGTGGGCTCTGGGGCCAACGTCCTGACTTTC. Translation gives CASSFVGSGANVLTF.

About this clone itself: One end of the junction does not line up with germline, which may come from a read error. The J gene is TRBJ1-1, the V gene TRBV28, with a tentative D call TRBD1 (5 bases). This CDR3 spans 14 amino acids. Germline lookup yields CDR1 MDHEN and CDR2 SYDVKM. The CDR3 coding sequence is TGTGCCAGCAGTTTAATTTCAGGGAACTCTGAAGCTTTCTTT. This encodes CASSLISGNSEAFF.

In this sample, this clone is medium-sized. V and J are TRBV4-1 and TRBJ1-2, with D maybe TRBD1 (5 bases). Germline V lookup: CDR1 MGHRA, CDR2 YSYEKL. V dropped 0 bases and J dropped 4 bases, with 15 bases sitting between them. The CDR3 spans 16 residues. The CDR3 sequence: CASSQEGQGGSYGYTF. The CDR3 DNA sequence: TGCGCCAGCAGCCAAGAGGGGCAGGGAGGCTCCTATGGCTACACCTTC.

The chain combines TRBV14 with TRBJ2-7; 9 bases line up with TRBD1. The trim removed 1 base at V and 3 bases at J, leaving 4 bases unmatched. The CDR3 totals 15 residues. The germline CDR1 and CDR2 sequences are SGHDN and FVKESK. DNA for the CDR3: TGTGCCAGCAGCCAAGGACAGGGGGAGTACTACGAGCAGTACTTC. Amino acid sequence: CASSQGQGEYYEQYF.

The chain couples TRBV9 to TRBJ2-1, with 13 positions matching TRBD2. Germline V gene data show CDR1 as SGDLS and CDR2 as YYNGEE. The V and J ends lost 2 bases and 8 bases, in that order; junction bases with no gene match: 7. The CDR3 loop spans 16 amino acids. CDR3 nucleotides: TGTGCCAGCAGCGTCTCCGGGACTAGCGGGGCCTATGAGCAGTTCTTC. It encodes CASSVSGTSGAYEQFF.

This clone was picked up one time. The gene calls are TRBV7-8 and TRBJ2-3; TRBD1 agrees at 12 bases. The CDR3 length is 17 residues. The germline V gene has CDR1 SGHVS and CDR2 FQNEAQ. V lost 10 bases and J lost 0; bases outside the gene matches: 11. The CDR3 bases are TGTGCCACCTCGGGACAGGGGGCCTCCTCTAGCACAGATACGCAGTATTTT. This sequence encodes CATSGQGASSSTDTQYF.

V is TRBV18 and J is TRBJ1-2, with D unclear. Germline-derived CDR1 and CDR2 are KGHSH and LQKENI. The CDR3 has 16 amino acids. The V end lost 3 bases, the J end lost 2 bases, and 16 bases lay between the germline ends. CDR3 sequence (DNA): TGTGCCAGCTCACCTGTATCGCCAGGCAACAACTATGGCTACACCTTC. Translation gives CASSPVSPGNNYGYTF.

The chain uses TRBV11-2 and TRBJ2-7; D unresolved. V was shortened by 2 bases and J by 3 bases, with 8 bases between the two germline ends. CDR1 and CDR2 (germline): SGHAT, FQNNGV. The CDR3 sequence is 13 residues long. CDR3 in DNA: TGTGCCAGCAGCTTATATGGCAACTACGAGCAGTACTTC. Residues: CASSLYGNYEQYF.

The rearrangement joins TRBV5-1 to TRBJ1-1; weak D call: TRBD1 (6 bases). Germline CDR1 SGHRS, CDR2 YFSETQ. The ends were cut back, 1 base at V and 3 bases at J, with 13 bases in the middle. The CDR3 extends over 15 amino acids. This chain's CDR3 is CASSLNGGADTEAFF. The CDR3 DNA sequence: TGCGCCAGCAGCTTGAATGGGGGCGCCGACACTGAAGCTTTCTTT.

For the CDR3, the DNA is TGTGCCAGCAGCTTGGGGGGTTCTGGGGCCAACGTCCTGACTTTC. It yields the protein CASSLGGSGANVLTF. J is TRBJ2-6 and V is TRBV5-4; D call uncertain. The CDR3 is made up of 15 amino acids. Germline values: CDR1 SGHNT, CDR2 YYREEE (reference sequence). V lost 0 bases, J lost 1 base, and 5 bases lay in between.

V and J are TRBV19 and TRBJ1-1; D gene uncertain. CDR1 is LNHDA, CDR2 SQIVND, per germline (reference sequence). The V and J ends lost 8 bases and 0 bases respectively, with 13 bases between them. CDR3 length equals 14 residues. The CDR3 loop is CASRPHPLNTEAFF. The CDR3 nucleotides are TGTGCCAGTCGGCCGCATCCGTTGAACACTGAAGCTTTCTTT.

V gene TRBV28 combines with J gene TRBJ1-1; a possible D gene is TRBD1 (5 bases). With 5 bases removed from V and 7 bases from J, the gap between germline ends came to 14 bases. CDR3 length equals 13 residues. Germline loops: CDR1 MDHEN, CDR2 SYDVKM. Written as DNA, the CDR3 is TGTGCCAGCAGTCTCGTAGGGGTCGTTGAAGCTTTCTTT. Translation gives CASSLVGVVEAFF.

The chain couples TRBV29-1 to TRBJ2-7, with a weak D call TRBD1 (6 bases). Trimming took 4 bases from V and 2 from J, leaving 12 bases between them. This CDR3 is 13 amino acids long. From germline, CDR1 is SQVTM and CDR2 ANQGSEA. The CDR3 DNA reads TGCAGCGTTGTAGGGGGATCGACCTACGAGCAGTACTTC. It translates to CSVVGGSTYEQYF.

By share of the sample, this clone is medium-sized. Other nucleotide sequences in the sample specify the same CDR3. This chain uses TRBV19 with TRBJ1-5, with D unresolved. Germline CDR1 is LNHDA and CDR2 is SQIVND (reference sequence). Between the trimmed V and J ends, which lost 3 bases and 0 bases, there was a span of 6 bases. This CDR3 has 14 amino acids. The CDR3 region is CASSIWGSNQPQHF. The CDR3 coding sequence is TGTGCCAGTAGTATCTGGGGTAGCAATCAGCCCCAGCATTTT.

The rearrangement links TRBV28 to TRBJ2-2, with D unresolved. Trimming removed 4 bases from V and 5 bases from J, with 17 bases in between. CDR3 length: 16 amino acids. From germline, CDR1 is MDHEN and CDR2 SYDVKM. The CDR3 region is CASSSPPRHPTGELFF. The CDR3 nucleotides are TGTGCCAGCAGTTCCCCTCCCAGGCACCCTACCGGGGAGCTGTTTTTT.

The gene calls are TRBV5-4 and TRBJ2-1; D is perhaps TRBD1 (6 bases). This CDR3 is built from 15 residues. Germline CDR1 and CDR2: SGHNT and YYREEE (reference sequence). The germline V and J ends were trimmed by 4 bases and 5 bases, with 16 bases remaining between them. CDR3 sequence: CASSLGDWGHNEQFF. As DNA, the CDR3 is TGTGCCAGCAGCCTGGGCGATTGGGGGCACAATGAGCAGTTCTTC. Drawing the rest from reference TRBV5-4 and TRBJ2-1, the complete variable domain is ETGVTQSPTHLIKTRGQQVTLRCSSQSGHNTVSWYQQALGQGPQFIFQYYREEENGRGNFPPRFSGLQFPNYSSELNVNALELDDSALYLCASSLGDWGHNEQFFGPGTRLTVL.

As for this clone: This sample includes further DNA sequences coding for the same CDR3. The V call is TRBV20-1, the J call TRBJ2-7; D uncertain. Germline V gives CDR1 DFQATT, CDR2 SNEGSKA (reference sequence). This CDR3 has 11 residues. Trimming removed 4 bases from V and 5 bases from J, with 9 bases in between. CDR3 in DNA: TGCAGTGCTACCCTGACCGACGAGCAGTACTTC. It encodes CSATLTDEQYF.

The genes are TRBV6-1 and TRBJ2-2; 7 bases match TRBD1. Trimming removed 7 bases from V and 0 bases from J; junction bases left unmatched: 5. The CDR3 totals 15 residues. Germline V gives CDR1 MNHNS, CDR2 SASEGT. The CDR3, as DNA: TGTGCCAGCACAAAGACAGGGTCGAACACCGGGGAGCTGTTTTTT. Protein: CASTKTGSNTGELFF.

The V call is TRBV25-1, the J call TRBJ1-1, with TRBD1 matching over 10 bases. The CDR3 consists of 13 residues. V lost 6 bases, J lost 4 bases, and 2 bases stayed unmatched. CDR1 and CDR2 from the germline V gene are MGHDK and SYGVNS. CDR3 protein: CASRTGGVTEAFF. The CDR3 DNA sequence: TGTGCCAGCAGGACAGGGGGCGTCACTGAAGCTTTCTTT.